This T cell receptor beta chain was sequenced for a study of blood T cell repertoires in COVID-19. TCRdb's table, derived via immunoSEQ multiplex PCR, lists solely in-frame clones and lacks some. The data contain over 250,000 clones, about 88% of them singletons. The V end was cut by 5 bases, the J end by 4 bases, with 21 bases between. CDR3 size: 16 residues. The germline CDR1 and CDR2 sequences are SGHTA and FQGTGA. The material sequenced was peripheral blood. This sequence originates from a man aged 60-69 years who had recovered from COVID-19. The J gene is TRBJ2-7, the V gene TRBV7-3, with D possibly matching TRBD2 (7 bases). The CDR3 here is CASSPKGGGGPYEQYF. The CDR3 region has the DNA TGTGCCAGCAGCCCCAAGGGGGGCGGGGGACCTTACGAGCAGTACTTC.